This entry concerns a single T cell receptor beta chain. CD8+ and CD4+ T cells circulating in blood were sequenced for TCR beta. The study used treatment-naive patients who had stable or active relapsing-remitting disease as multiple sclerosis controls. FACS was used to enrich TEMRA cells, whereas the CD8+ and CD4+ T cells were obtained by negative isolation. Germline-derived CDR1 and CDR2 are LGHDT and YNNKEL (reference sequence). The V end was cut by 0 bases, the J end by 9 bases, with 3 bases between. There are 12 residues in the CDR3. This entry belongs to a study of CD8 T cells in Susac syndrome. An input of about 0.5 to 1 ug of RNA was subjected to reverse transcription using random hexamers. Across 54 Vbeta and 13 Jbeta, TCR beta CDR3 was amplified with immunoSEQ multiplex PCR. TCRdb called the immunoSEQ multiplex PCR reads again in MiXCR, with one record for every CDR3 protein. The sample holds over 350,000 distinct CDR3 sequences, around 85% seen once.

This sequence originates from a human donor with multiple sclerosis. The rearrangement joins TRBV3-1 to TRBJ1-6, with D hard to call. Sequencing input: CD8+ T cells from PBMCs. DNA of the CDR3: TGTGCCAGCAGCCAAGAGATTTCACCCCTCCACTTT. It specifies CASSQEISPLHF.